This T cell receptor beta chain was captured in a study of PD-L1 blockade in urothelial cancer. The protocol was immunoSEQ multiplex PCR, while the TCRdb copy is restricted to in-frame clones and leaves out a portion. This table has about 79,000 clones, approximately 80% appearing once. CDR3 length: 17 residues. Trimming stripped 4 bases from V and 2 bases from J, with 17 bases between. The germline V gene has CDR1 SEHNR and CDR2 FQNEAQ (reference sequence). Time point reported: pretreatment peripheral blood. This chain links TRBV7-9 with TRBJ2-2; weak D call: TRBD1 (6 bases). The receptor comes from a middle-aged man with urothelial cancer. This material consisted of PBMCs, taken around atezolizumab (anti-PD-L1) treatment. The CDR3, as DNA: TGTGCCAGCAGCTCAACTCGGACAGAAATTAACACCGGGGAGCTGTTTTTT. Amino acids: CASSSTRTEINTGELFF. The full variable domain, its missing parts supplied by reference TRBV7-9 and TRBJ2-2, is DTGVSQNPRHKITKRGQNVTFRCDPISEHNRLYWYRQTLGQGPEFLTYFQNEAQLEKSRLLSDRFSAERPKGSFSTLEIQRTEQGDSAMYLCASSSTRTEINTGELFFGEGSRLTVL.